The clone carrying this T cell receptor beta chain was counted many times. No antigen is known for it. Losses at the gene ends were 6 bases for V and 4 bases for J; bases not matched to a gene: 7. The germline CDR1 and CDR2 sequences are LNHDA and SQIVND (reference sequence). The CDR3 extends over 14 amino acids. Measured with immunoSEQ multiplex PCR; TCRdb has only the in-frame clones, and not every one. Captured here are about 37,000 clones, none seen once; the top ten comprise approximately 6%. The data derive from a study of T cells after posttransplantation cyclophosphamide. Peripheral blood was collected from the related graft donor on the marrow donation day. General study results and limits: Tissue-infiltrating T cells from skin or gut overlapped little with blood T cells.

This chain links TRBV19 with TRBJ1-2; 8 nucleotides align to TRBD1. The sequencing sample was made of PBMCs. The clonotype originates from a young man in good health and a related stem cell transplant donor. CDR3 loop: CASSQDRDAYGYTF. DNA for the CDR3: TGTGCCAGTAGCCAGGACAGGGACGCCTATGGCTACACCTTC.